The source of this TCR beta chain is a study of chemoradiotherapy in HPV16-positive cancers. Assay: immunoSEQ multiplex PCR; the TCRdb copy retains only in-frame clones and omits some. This table has 13,000 to 15,000 clones, approximately 91% appearing once. V was trimmed by 3 bases and J by 1 base, leaving 11 bases between them. Germline CDR1 reads SGDLS; CDR2 reads YYNGEE. This CDR3 spans 14 amino acids. The V call is TRBV9, the J call TRBJ2-7; the D call may be TRBD1 or TRBD2 (5 bases each). Here the sequenced sample was blood, taken from a patient who underwent chemoradiotherapy. The clonotype originates from a human donor with HPV-associated anogenital cancer. The CDR3 DNA follows: TGTGCCAGCAGCGGCACGGGGCCGTCCTACGAGCAGTACTTC. Its translation: CASSGTGPSYEQYF.